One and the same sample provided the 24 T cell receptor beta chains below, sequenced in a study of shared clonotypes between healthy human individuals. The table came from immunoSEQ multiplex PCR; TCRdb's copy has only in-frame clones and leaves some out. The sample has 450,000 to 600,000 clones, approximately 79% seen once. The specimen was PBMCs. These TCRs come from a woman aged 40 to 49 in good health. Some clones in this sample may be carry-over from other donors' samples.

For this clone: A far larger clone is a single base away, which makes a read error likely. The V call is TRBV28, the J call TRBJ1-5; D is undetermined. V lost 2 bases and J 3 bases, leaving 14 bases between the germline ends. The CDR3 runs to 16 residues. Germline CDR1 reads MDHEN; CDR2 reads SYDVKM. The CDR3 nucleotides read TGTGCCAGCAGTTTAGCCGCAGACGGCTACAATCAGCCCCAGCATTTT. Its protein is CASSLAADGYNQPQHF.

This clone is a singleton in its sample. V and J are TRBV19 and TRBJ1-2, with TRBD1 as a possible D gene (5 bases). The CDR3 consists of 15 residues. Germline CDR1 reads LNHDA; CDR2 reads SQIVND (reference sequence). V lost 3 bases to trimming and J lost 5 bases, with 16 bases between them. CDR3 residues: CASSIPQGTLYGYTF. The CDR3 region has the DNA TGTGCCAGTAGTATTCCGCAGGGTACGCTATATGGCTACACCTTC.

Here the CDR3 reads CASSLTGRAGETQYF. For the CDR3, the DNA is TGTGCCAGCAGCTTAACAGGACGGGCGGGAGAGACCCAGTACTTC. The chain joins TRBV7-3 to TRBJ2-5; TRBD2 is a possible D gene (5 bases). Trimming cost V 0 bases and J 4 bases, with 12 bases left between them. From germline, CDR1 is SGHTA and CDR2 FQGTGA. The CDR3 is made up of 15 amino acids.

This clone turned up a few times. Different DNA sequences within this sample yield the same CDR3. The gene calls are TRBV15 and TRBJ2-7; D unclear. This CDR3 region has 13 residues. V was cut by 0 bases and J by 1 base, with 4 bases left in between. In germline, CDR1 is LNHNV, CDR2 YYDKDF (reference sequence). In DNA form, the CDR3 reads TGTGCCACCAGCAGAGATCGATCCTACGAGCAGTACTTC. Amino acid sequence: CATSRDRSYEQYF.

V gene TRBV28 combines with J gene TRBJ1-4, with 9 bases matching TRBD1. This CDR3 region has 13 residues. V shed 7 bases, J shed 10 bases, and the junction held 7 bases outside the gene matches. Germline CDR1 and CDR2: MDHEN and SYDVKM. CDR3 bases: TGTGCCAGCAACCCGGGACAGGGTATAAAACTGTTTTTT. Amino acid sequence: CASNPGQGIKLFF.

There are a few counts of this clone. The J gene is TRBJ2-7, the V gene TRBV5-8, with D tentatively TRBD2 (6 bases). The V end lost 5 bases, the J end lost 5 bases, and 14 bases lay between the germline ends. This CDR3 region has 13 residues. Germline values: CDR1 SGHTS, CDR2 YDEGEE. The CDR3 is CASRARGIHEQYF. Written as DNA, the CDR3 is TGTGCCAGCAGAGCCCGGGGGATCCACGAGCAGTACTTC. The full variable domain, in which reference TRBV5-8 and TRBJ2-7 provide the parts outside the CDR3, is EAGVTQSPTHLIKTRGQQATLRCSPISGHTSVYWYQQALGLGLQFLLWYDEGEERNRGNFPPRFSGRQFPNYSSELNVNALELEDSALYLCASRARGIHEQYFGPGTRLTVT.

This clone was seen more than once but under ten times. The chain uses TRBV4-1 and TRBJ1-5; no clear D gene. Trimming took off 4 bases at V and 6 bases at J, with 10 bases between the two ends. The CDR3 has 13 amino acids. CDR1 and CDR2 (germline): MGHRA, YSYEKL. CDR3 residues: CASSLLVGQPQHF. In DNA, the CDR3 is TGCGCCAGCAGCCTCTTGGTGGGTCAGCCCCAGCATTTT.

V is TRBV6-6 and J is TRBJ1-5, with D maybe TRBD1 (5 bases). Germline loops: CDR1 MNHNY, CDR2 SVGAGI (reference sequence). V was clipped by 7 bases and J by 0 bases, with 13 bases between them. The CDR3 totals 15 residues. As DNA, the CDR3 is TGTGCCAGCACCAACCAGGGCAATAGCAATCAGCCCCAGCATTTT. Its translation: CASTNQGNSNQPQHF.

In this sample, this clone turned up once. CDR3 protein: CASSPPGTTNYGYTF. The CDR3 DNA sequence: TGTGCCAGCAGCCCCCCCGGGACAACTAACTATGGCTACACCTTC. The chain employs TRBV5-4 and TRBJ1-2; tentatively, D is TRBD1 (6 bases). V lost 4 bases to trimming and J lost 0 bases, with 13 bases between them. CDR3 length: 15 residues. Germline V gene sequence: CDR1 SGHNT, CDR2 YYREEE (reference sequence).

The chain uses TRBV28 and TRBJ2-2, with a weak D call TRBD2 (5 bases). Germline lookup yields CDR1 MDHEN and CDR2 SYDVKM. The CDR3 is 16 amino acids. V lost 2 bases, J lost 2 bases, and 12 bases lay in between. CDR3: CASSLRGKTNTGELFF. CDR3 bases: TGTGCCAGCAGTTTAAGAGGGAAGACTAACACCGGGGAGCTGTTTTTT.

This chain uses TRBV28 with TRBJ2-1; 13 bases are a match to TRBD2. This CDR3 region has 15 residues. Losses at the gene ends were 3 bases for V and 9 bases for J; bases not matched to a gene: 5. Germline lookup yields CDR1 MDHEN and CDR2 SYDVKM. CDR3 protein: CASSFLGLAGAEQFF. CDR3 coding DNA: TGTGCCAGCAGTTTCCTTGGACTAGCGGGAGCTGAGCAGTTCTTC.

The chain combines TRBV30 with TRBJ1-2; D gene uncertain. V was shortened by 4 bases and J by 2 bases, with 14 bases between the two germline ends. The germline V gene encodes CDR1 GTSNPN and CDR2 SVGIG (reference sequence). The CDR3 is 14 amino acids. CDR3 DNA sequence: TGTGCCTGGAAAGGTGTGTCGGAGAACTATGGCTACACCTTC. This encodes CAWKGVSENYGYTF.

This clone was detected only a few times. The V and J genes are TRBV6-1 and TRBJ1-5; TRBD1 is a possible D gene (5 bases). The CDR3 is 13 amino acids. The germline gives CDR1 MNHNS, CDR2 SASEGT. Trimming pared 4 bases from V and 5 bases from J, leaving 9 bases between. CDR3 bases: TGTGCCAGCAGTGCCGACAGAGATCAGCCCCAGCATTTT. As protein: CASSADRDQPQHF.

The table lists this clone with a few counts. CDR3 in amino acids: CASSQDHTGGQFF. The CDR3 coding sequence is TGCGCCAGCAGCCAAGACCACACTGGGGGGCAGTTCTTC. The V gene is TRBV4-1, the J gene TRBJ2-1, with D perhaps given as TRBD1 or TRBD2 (5 bases each). The germline gives CDR1 MGHRA, CDR2 YSYEKL. V gave up 0 bases and J gave up 12 bases, with 12 bases separating them. This CDR3 contains 13 residues.

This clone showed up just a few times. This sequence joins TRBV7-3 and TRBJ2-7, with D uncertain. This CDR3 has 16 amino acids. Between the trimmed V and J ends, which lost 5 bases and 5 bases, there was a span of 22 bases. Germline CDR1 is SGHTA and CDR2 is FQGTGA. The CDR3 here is CASSHGPGGAGNEQYF. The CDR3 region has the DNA TGTGCCAGCAGCCACGGCCCGGGTGGAGCCGGCAACGAGCAGTACTTC.

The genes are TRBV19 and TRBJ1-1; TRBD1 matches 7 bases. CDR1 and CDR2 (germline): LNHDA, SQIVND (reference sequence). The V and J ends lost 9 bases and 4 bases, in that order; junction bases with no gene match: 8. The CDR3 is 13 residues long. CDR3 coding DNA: TGTGCCAGCAGACGACAGGGACTCACTGAAGCTTTCTTT. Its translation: CASRRQGLTEAFF.

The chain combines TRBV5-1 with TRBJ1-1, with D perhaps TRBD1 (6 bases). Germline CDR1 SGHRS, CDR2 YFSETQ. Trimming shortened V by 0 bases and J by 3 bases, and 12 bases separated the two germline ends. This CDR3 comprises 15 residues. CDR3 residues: CASSLAAEGDTEAFF. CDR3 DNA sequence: TGCGCCAGCAGCTTGGCCGCCGAGGGGGACACTGAAGCTTTCTTT.

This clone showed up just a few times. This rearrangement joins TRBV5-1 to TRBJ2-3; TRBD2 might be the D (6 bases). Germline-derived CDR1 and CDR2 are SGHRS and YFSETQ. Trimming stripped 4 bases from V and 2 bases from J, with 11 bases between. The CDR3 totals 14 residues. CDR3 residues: CASSGWGVTDTQYF. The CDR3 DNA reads TGCGCCAGCAGCGGCTGGGGGGTCACAGATACGCAGTATTTT.

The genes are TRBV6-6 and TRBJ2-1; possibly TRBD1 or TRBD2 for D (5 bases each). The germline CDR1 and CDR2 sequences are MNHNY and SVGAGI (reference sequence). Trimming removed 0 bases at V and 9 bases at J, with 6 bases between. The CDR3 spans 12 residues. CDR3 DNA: TGTGCCAGCAGTTACTCGAGGGGTGAGCAGTTCTTC. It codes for CASSYSRGEQFF.

For the CDR3, the DNA is TGTGCGTCGGGACGGGGAGGCACTGAAGCTTTCTTT. This gives the protein CASGRGGTEAFF. This rearrangement joins TRBV30 to TRBJ1-1; D is possibly TRBD1 (5 bases). The CDR3 length is 12 residues. The germline CDR1 and CDR2 sequences are GTSNPN and SVGIG (reference sequence).

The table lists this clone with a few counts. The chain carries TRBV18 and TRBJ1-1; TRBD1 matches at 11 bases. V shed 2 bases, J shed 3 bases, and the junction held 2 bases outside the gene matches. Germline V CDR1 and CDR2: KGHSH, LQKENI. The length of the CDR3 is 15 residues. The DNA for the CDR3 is TGTGCCAGCTCACCAGGGGGACAGGGGGACACTGAAGCTTTCTTT. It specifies CASSPGGQGDTEAFF.

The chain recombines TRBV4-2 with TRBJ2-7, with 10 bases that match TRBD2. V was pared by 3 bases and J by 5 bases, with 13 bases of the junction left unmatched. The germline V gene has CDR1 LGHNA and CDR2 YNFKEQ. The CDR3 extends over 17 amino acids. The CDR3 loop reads CASSQELAGDPVDEQYF. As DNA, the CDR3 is TGTGCCAGCAGCCAGGAGCTAGCGGGAGACCCGGTCGACGAGCAGTACTTC.

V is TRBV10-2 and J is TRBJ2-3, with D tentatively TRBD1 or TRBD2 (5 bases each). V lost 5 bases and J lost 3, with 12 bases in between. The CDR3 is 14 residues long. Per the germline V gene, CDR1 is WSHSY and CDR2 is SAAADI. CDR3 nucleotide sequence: TGCGCCAGCAGTCCGAGGGGCAGGACAGATACGCAGTATTTT. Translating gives CASSPRGRTDTQYF.

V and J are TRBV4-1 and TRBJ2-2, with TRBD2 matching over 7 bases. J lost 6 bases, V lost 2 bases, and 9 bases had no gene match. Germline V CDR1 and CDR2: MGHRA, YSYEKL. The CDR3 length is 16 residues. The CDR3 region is CASSQPKGRVAGELFF. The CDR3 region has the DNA TGCGCCAGCAGCCAACCTAAGGGGAGGGTGGCCGGGGAGCTGTTTTTT.